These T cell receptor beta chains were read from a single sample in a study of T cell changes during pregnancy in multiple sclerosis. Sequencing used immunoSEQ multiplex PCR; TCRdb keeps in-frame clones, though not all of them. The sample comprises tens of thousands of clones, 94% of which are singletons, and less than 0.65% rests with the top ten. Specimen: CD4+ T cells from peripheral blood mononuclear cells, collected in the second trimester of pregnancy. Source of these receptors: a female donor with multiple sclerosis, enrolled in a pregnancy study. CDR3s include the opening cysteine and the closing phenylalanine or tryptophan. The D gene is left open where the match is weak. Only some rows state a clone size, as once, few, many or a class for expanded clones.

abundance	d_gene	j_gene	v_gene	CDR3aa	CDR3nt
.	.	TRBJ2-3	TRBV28	CASSLQGSTDTQYF	TGTGCCAGCAGCTTACAGGGATCCACAGATACGCAGTATTTT
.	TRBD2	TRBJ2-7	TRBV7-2	CASSTGLGGYEQYF	TGTGCCAGCAGCACCGGACTAGGTGGGTACGAGCAGTACTTC
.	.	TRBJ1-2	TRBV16	CASSRLLLQDSGLFGYTF	TGTGCCAGCAGCCGCCTACTCCTGCAGGACAGCGGTCTATTTGGCTACACCTTC
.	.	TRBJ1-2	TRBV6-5	CASRWDGGSSEGYTF	TGTGCCAGCAGATGGGACGGGGGATCCTCGGAGGGCTACACCTTC
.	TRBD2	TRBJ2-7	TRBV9	CASSVGNSGGHSEQYF	TGTGCCAGCAGCGTAGGTAATAGCGGGGGGCATAGCGAGCAGTACTTC
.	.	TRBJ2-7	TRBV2	CASSILFYEQYF	TGTGCCAGCAGTATCCTCTTCTACGAGCAGTACTTC
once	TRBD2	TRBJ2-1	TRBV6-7	CASIHPGLAGNEQFF	TGTGCCAGCATCCACCCGGGACTAGCGGGTAATGAGCAGTTCTTC
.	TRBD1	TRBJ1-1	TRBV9	CASSASTGEGNTEAFF	TGTGCCAGCAGCGCCTCGACAGGGGAAGGGAACACTGAAGCTTTCTTT
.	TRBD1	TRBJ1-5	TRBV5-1	CASSPDQGAGNQPQHF	TGCGCCAGCAGCCCCGACCAGGGGGCGGGTAATCAGCCCCAGCATTTT
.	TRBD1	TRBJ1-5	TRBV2	CASVPGQLYNQPQHF	TGTGCCAGCGTTCCGGGACAGCTTTACAATCAGCCCCAGCATTTT
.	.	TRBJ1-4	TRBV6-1	CASRAVSNEKLFF	TGTGCCAGCAGGGCTGTATCAAATGAAAAACTGTTTTTT
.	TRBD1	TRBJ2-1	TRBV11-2	CASSPRTGLGRNEQFF	TGTGCCAGCAGCCCTCGGACAGGGTTGGGCCGGAATGAGCAGTTCTTC
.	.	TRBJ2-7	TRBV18	CASSPGQGQNYEQYF	TGTGCCAGCTCCCCGGGTCAGGGGCAGAACTACGAGCAGTACTTC
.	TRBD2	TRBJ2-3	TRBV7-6	CASSALTSRSTDTQYF	TGTGCCAGCAGCGCCTTGACTAGCAGAAGCACAGATACGCAGTATTTT
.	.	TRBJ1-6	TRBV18	CASSPETRYLHF	TGTGCCAGCTCCCCAGAAACCAGATACCTCCACTTT
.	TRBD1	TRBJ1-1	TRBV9	CASSVEVGTAYTEAFF	TGTGCCAGCAGCGTAGAAGTAGGGACAGCCTACACTGAAGCTTTCTTT
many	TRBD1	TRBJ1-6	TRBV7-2	CASSPGTGGSYNSPLHF	TGTGCCAGCAGCCCAGGGACAGGGGGCTCCTATAATTCACCCCTCCACTTT
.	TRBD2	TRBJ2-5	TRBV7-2	CASSLGLAGGQHF	TGTGCCAGCAGCCTGGGACTAGCGGGGGGTCAACACTTC
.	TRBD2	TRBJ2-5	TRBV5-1	CASSLVGGTQETQYF	TGCGCCAGCAGCTTGGTGGGGGGGACCCAAGAGACCCAGTACTTC
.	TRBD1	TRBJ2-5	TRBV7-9	CASSPRGPETQYF	TGTGCCAGCAGCCCAAGGGGGCCGGAGACCCAGTACTTC
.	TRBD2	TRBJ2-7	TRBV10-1	CASRGTSSSYEQYF	TGCGCCAGCAGGGGGACTAGCAGCTCCTACGAGCAGTACTTC
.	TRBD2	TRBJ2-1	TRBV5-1	CASSLGTSVYNEQFF	TGCGCCAGCAGCCTCGGGACTAGCGTCTACAATGAGCAGTTCTTC
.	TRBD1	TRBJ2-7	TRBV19	CASSRTGLLYEQYF	TGTGCCAGTAGTAGGACAGGACTCCTCTACGAGCAGTACTTC
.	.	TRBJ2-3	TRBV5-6	CASSLVDSTTDTQYF	TGTGCCAGCAGCTTGGTTGACTCTACCACAGATACGCAGTATTTT
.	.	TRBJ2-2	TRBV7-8	CASSLAAGRPNTGELFF	TGTGCCAGCAGCTTAGCGGCGGGCAGGCCCAACACCGGGGAGCTGTTTTTT
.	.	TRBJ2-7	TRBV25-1	CASSESRSISYEQYF	TGTGCCAGCAGTGAATCCCGGAGCATCTCCTACGAGCAGTACTTC
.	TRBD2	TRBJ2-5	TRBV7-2	CASSPQGRGGPETQYF	TGTGCCAGCAGCCCTCAGGGGCGGGGGGGCCCAGAGACCCAGTACTTC
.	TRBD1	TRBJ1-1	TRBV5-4	CASSSGQGAGSTEAFF	TGTGCCAGCAGCTCTGGACAGGGGGCGGGGAGCACTGAAGCTTTCTTT
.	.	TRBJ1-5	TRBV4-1	CASSQESDQPQHF	TGCGCCAGCAGCCAAGAATCAGATCAGCCCCAGCATTTT
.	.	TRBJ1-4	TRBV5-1	CASRFGDEKLFF	TGCGCCAGCAGATTCGGTGATGAAAAACTGTTTTTT
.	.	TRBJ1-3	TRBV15	CATSRTGTGNTIYF	TGTGCCACCAGCAGAACAGGTACTGGAAACACCATATATTTT
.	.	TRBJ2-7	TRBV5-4	CASSPGLHDSEQYF	TGTGCCAGCAGCCCGGGACTCCATGACTCCGAGCAGTACTTC
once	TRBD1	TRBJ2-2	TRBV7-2	CASSFSGTGGLSGELFF	TGTGCCAGCAGCTTTTCCGGGACAGGGGGCTTAAGCGGGGAGCTGTTTTTT
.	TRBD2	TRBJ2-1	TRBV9	CASSVGLAGGEQFF	TGTGCCAGCAGCGTAGGACTAGCGGGGGGCGAGCAGTTCTTC
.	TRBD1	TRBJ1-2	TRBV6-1	CASSLQGNKGYGYTF	TGTGCCAGCAGCTTACAGGGGAATAAAGGGTATGGCTACACCTTC
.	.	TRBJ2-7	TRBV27	CASSPQTGPYEQYF	TGTGCCAGCAGTCCTCAGACAGGCCCCTACGAGCAGTACTTC
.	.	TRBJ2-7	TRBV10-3	CAISEAGRYYEQYF	TGTGCCATCAGTGAAGCAGGGAGGTACTACGAGCAGTACTTC
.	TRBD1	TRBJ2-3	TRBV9	CASSAKQGDPTDTQYF	TGTGCCAGCAGCGCTAAACAGGGGGACCCCACAGATACGCAGTATTTT
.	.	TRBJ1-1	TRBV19	CASSIGTVSNTEAFF	TGTGCCAGTAGTATAGGGACAGTCTCGAACACTGAAGCTTTCTTT
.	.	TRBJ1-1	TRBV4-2	CASSEGADTEAFF	TGTGCCAGCAGCGAGGGCGCGGACACTGAAGCTTTCTTT
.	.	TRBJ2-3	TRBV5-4	CASSSRGTDTQYF	TGTGCCAGCAGCTCCCGGGGCACAGATACGCAGTATTTT
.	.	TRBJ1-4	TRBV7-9	CASSLRTALMAEKLFF	TGTGCCAGCAGCCTGAGGACAGCACTGATGGCTGAAAAACTGTTTTTT